These 7 T cell receptor beta chains were all obtained from the same sample, sequenced in a study of T-cell reconstitution after alpha-beta-depleted transplantation in children (dated by TCRdb to between 2015 and 2016). The library was produced with PCR. Sequencing was carried out with an Illumina HiSeq 2500. TCR library preparation used molecular barcoding, with unique molecular identifiers applied to normalize quantification of the TCRbeta repertoire. TCRdb ran its own pipeline on the public reads, namely fastp trimming at Q25 and MiXCR clone calling, and kept in-frame beta chains. Rows matching on CDR3 protein sequence are summarized as one entry with the most common DNA and genes. This sample is represented by around 380,000 distinct CDR3 sequences; 9.5% to 13% of them were singletons. Roughly 5.5% of the sample rests with the top ten. This specimen was PBMCs from the stem cell graft donor, taken from the stem cell graft. The receptors here all came from a human donor who donated a stem cell graft to a child with acute myeloid leukemia.

Only a few counts were recorded for this clonotype. The CDR3 region is CASSSRGSYNEQFF. The CDR3, as DNA: TGCGCCAGCAGCTCCAGGGGGTCCTACAATGAGCAGTTCTTC. This chain connects TRBV5-1 to TRBJ2-1; 7 nucleotides line up with TRBD1. Germline CDR1 is SGHRS and CDR2 is YFSETQ. The CDR3 contains 14 residues. With 3 bases clipped from V and 1 base from J, the junction kept 1 base outside the gene matches. Full variable domain (missing parts from reference TRBV5-1 and TRBJ2-1): KAGVTQTPRYLIKTRGQQVTLSCSPISGHRSVSWYQQTPGQGLQFLFEYFSETQRNKGNFPGRFSGRQFSNSRSEMNVSTLELGDSALYLCASSSRGSYNEQFFGPGTRLTVL.

This sequence joins TRBV20-1 and TRBJ1-1, with D possibly TRBD1 on 5 matching bases. V was pared by 6 bases and J by 1 base, with 12 bases between. The germline V gene has CDR1 DFQATT and CDR2 SNEGSKA (reference sequence). This CDR3 is built from 13 residues. The chain's CDR3 is CSASGLRNTEAFF. In nucleotides, the CDR3 is TGCAGTGCCTCGGGACTCAGGAACACTGAAGCTTTCTTT.

V gene TRBV5-1 combines with J gene TRBJ1-1, with D tentatively TRBD1 (5 bases). Between the trimmed V and J ends, which lost 4 bases and 4 bases, there was a span of 11 bases. Germline loops: CDR1 SGHRS, CDR2 YFSETQ. The CDR3 totals 13 residues. CDR3 nucleotides: TGCGCCAGCAGCAAGGGACTCTCCACTGAAGCTTTCTTT. Translated: CASSKGLSTEAFF.

This clonotype was counted a few times. The V call is TRBV19, the J call TRBJ2-5; D not resolved. Per the germline V gene, CDR1 is LNHDA and CDR2 is SQIVND (reference sequence). V was cut by 5 bases and J by 1 base, with 11 bases left in between. The CDR3 spans 14 residues. The DNA for the CDR3 is TGTGCCAGTAGTGCCCTAGTCCCCCAAGAGACCCAGTACTTC. Its translation: CASSALVPQETQYF.

This clonotype has ten or more counts. This chain joins TRBV13 and TRBJ2-5, with D maybe TRBD2 (5 bases). The CDR3 is 14 residues long. Trimming left V 7 bases short and J 3 bases short, with 15 bases between. CDR1 is PRHDT and CDR2 is FYEKMQ in the germline V gene (reference sequence). The CDR3 reads CASNNGLTKETQYF. In nucleotides, the CDR3 is TGTGCCAGCAATAACGGACTTACGAAAGAGACCCAGTACTTC.

The chain links TRBV27 to TRBJ2-3; D not certain. The CDR3 loop spans 15 amino acids. V lost 3 bases, J lost 2 bases, and 12 bases lay in between. The germline V gene has CDR1 MNHEY and CDR2 SMNVEV (reference sequence). CDR3 sequence (DNA): TGTGCCAGCAGTTTGTTTCCCGAGGTCACAGATACGCAGTATTTT. This gives the protein CASSLFPEVTDTQYF.

The sample holds a few counts of this clonotype. The chain combines TRBV25-1 with TRBJ2-1; TRBD2 matches at 12 bases. There are 16 residues in the CDR3. V trimming: 4 bases; J trimming: 8 bases; junction bases outside the gene matches: 9. Per germline, CDR1 MGHDK and CDR2 SYGVNS. The CDR3 spells CASSGSSGRAPDEQFF. The CDR3, as DNA: TGTGCCAGCAGTGGATCTAGCGGGAGGGCCCCCGATGAGCAGTTCTTC.